Listed below are T cell receptor beta chains from one sample, sequenced in a study of blood T cell repertoires in COVID-19. Assay used: immunoSEQ multiplex PCR; TCRdb lists only in-frame clones, some missing. The table includes approximately 70,000 clones, about nine tenths detected once. Source material: peripheral blood. The receptor set was obtained from a man aged 70 or older with active or convalescent COVID-19. Both conserved end residues are part of each CDR3. The order of the fields is D gene, clone size, V gene, J gene, CDR3 DNA, CDR3 protein. The D gene is left open where the match is weak. Not every row has a clone size; where given, it reads once, few, many or a size class.

TRBD1	.	TRBV30	TRBJ1-4	TGTGCCTCCAATTCGGGACAGGGGGCTGAAAAACTGTTTTTT	CASNSGQGAEKLFF
TRBD1	few	TRBV5-1	TRBJ2-1	TGCGCCAGCAGCTTGGTTCCGGGGACAGGGGGCCGGAATGAGCAGTTCTTC	CASSLVPGTGGRNEQFF
.	.	TRBV7-8	TRBJ2-7	TGTGCCAGCAGCTTAGTTGGGTCAGGGATCTACGAGCAGTACTTC	CASSLVGSGIYEQYF
.	.	TRBV4-1	TRBJ2-1	TGCGCCAGCCGCCTGGGCTCAGGATCCACCAACAATGAGCAGTTCTTC	CASRLGSGSTNNEQFF
.	.	TRBV27	TRBJ2-5	TGTGCCAGCAGTTTAGCCAGAAACCCGGGGGAGACCCAGTACTTC	CASSLARNPGETQYF
.	.	TRBV6-5	TRBJ2-7	TGTGCCAGCAGTTACCACGGTACGGGTTACGAGCAGTACTTC	CASSYHGTGYEQYF
.	.	TRBV28	TRBJ2-7	TGTGCCAGCAGTTTGGGCGGGTGGGGCTACGAGCAGTACTTC	CASSLGGWGYEQYF
.	.	TRBV30	TRBJ1-1	TGTGCCTGGAGTGTAAGTGCCCTATCGTGGGCTTTCTTT	CAWSVSALSWAFF
.	.	TRBV5-1	TRBJ2-7	TGCGCCAGCAGCTTGGGAGCGACAGGTCCTGCCGAGCAGTACTTC	CASSLGATGPAEQYF
TRBD1	few	TRBV7-3	TRBJ2-6	TGTGCCAGCAGCGCAATGGGACAGGGTACCAACGTCCTGACTTTC	CASSAMGQGTNVLTF
.	.	TRBV28	TRBJ1-5	TGTGCCAGCAGTCAGGGGTCCAATCAGCCCCAGCATTTT	CASSQGSNQPQHF
TRBD2	.	TRBV19	TRBJ2-3	TGTGCCAGTAGTATGGCGGGAGCGACAGATACGCAGTATTTT	CASSMAGATDTQYF
.	.	TRBV14	TRBJ2-2	TGTGCCAGCAGCCAGGCGAGGGGGATCGGGGAGCTGTTTTTT	CASSQARGIGELFF
TRBD2	.	TRBV11-2	TRBJ2-2	TGTGCCAGCAGCCTTTTAGGACTAGCGGCCACCGGGGAGCTGTTTTTT	CASSLLGLAATGELFF
TRBD2	.	TRBV7-7	TRBJ2-5	TGTGCTAGCAGCCCTGGACTAGCGGGGGCGTGGGAGACCCAGTACTTC	CASSPGLAGAWETQYF
.	.	TRBV5-1	TRBJ1-1	TGCGCCAGCAGCTTGGGACCCCAGGGGACGAACACTGAAGCTTTCTTT	CASSLGPQGTNTEAFF
TRBD1	.	TRBV28	TRBJ1-2	TGTGCCAGCAGCCACGGACAGGGGGGAGACTATGGCTACACCTTC	CASSHGQGGDYGYTF
TRBD1	.	TRBV3-1/TRBV3-2	TRBJ1-2	TGTGCCAGCAGCCAACTATACAGGGGGCAGGGGGGCTACACCTTC	CASSQLYRGQGGYTF
TRBD1	.	TRBV28	TRBJ1-5	TGTGCCAGCACTTCAGGGGGCGCGGGCAATCAGCCCCAGCATTTT	CASTSGGAGNQPQHF
.	.	TRBV7-2	TRBJ2-5	TGTGCCAGCAGCTTAGGGTTAGCGGGACAGGGCCAAGAGACCCAGTACTTC	CASSLGLAGQGQETQYF
TRBD1	.	TRBV5-6	TRBJ1-6	TGTGCCAGCAGCTCCCTGACAGGGACAAATTCACCCCTCCACTTT	CASSSLTGTNSPLHF
TRBD1	.	TRBV7-9	TRBJ2-3	TGTGCCAGCAGCTGGTGGACAGGTGAGGGTACGCAGTATTTT	CASSWWTGEGTQYF
TRBD2	.	TRBV18	TRBJ2-3	TGTGCCAGCTCACCATCGGGAGGCTACTCCTCTTTTTTTGATACGCAGTATTTT	CASSPSGGYSSFFDTQYF
.	.	TRBV29-1	TRBJ2-7	TGCAGCGTTGAAGAGAGCCTCTCCGAGCAGTACTTC	CSVEESLSEQYF
.	.	TRBV5-1	TRBJ2-1	TGCGCCAGCAGCTCTCAGATGGGGAGCGGCAACAATGAGCAGTTCTTC	CASSSQMGSGNNEQFF
.	.	TRBV28	TRBJ2-7	TGTGCCAGCAGCCAGACCTACGAGCAGTACTTC	CASSQTYEQYF
TRBD1	.	TRBV28	TRBJ2-7	TGTGCCAGCAATGTCGCGGGACAGGTCTACGAGCAGTACTTC	CASNVAGQVYEQYF
.	.	TRBV10-3	TRBJ1-1	TGTGCCATCAGTGGCACAGGGATCACTGAAGCTTTCTTT	CAISGTGITEAFF
TRBD1	.	TRBV2	TRBJ1-5	TGTGCCAGCAGAGTTGACAGGGGGTATCAGCCCCAGCATTTT	CASRVDRGYQPQHF
.	.	TRBV24-1	TRBJ2-1	TGTGCCACCAGCTCGGGTGTTGGCGAGCAGTTCTTC	CATSSGVGEQFF
.	.	TRBV7-9	TRBJ1-5	TGTGCCAGCAGCCGCGAGGGATCCAATCAGCCCCAGCATTTT	CASSREGSNQPQHF
TRBD2	.	TRBV5-8	TRBJ2-4	TGTGCCAGCAGCTTTCGACTAGCGCTAGCCAAAAACATTCAGTACTTC	CASSFRLALAKNIQYF
TRBD2	.	TRBV6-4	TRBJ2-5	TGTGCCAGCAGTGACTCGACTAGCGGGAGCCACCAAGAGACCCAGTACTTC	CASSDSTSGSHQETQYF
TRBD2	.	TRBV28	TRBJ2-3	TGTGCCAGCAGTTCAGCGGCCGCGGGAGCCACAGATACGCAGTATTTT	CASSSAAAGATDTQYF
.	.	TRBV9	TRBJ2-6	TGTGCCAGCCTCGGACAATCTGGGGCCAACGTCCTGACTTTC	CASLGQSGANVLTF
.	.	TRBV7-9	TRBJ1-1	TGTGCCAGCAGCTTAGGGTCACAGAACACTGAAGCTTTCTTT	CASSLGSQNTEAFF
TRBD1	.	TRBV27	TRBJ1-2	TGTGCCAGCAGTGCCGGGACAGCCTATGGCTACACCTTC	CASSAGTAYGYTF
.	.	TRBV2	TRBJ2-6	TGTGCCAGCAGAGACGACAGCTCTGGGGCCAACGTCCTGACTTTC	CASRDDSSGANVLTF
TRBD1	.	TRBV3-1/TRBV3-2	TRBJ1-2	TGTGCCAGCAGCAAGGGACAGGGGGAGAATGGCTACACCTTC	CASSKGQGENGYTF
.	few	TRBV21-1	TRBJ2-6	TGTGCCAGCAGCATATCTGAACAGGGCGACAAATACTCTGGGGCCAACGTCCTGACTTTC	CASSISEQGDKYSGANVLTF
TRBD2	once	TRBV7-2	TRBJ2-2	TGTGCCAGCAGCACACTAGCGGGAGGAGGCGGGGAGCTGTTTTTT	CASSTLAGGGGELFF
.	.	TRBV4-1	TRBJ1-2	TGCGCCAGCAGCCAAACCGGGGTTAGCGACTATGGCTACACCTTC	CASSQTGVSDYGYTF
TRBD1	.	TRBV4-1	TRBJ2-1	TGCGCCAGCAGCCGGATGCCCGGGGACAGACTCTATGGGGAGCAGTTCTTC	CASSRMPGDRLYGEQFF
TRBD1	once	TRBV5-1	TRBJ2-3	TGCGCCAGCCTACGGGACAGCCTCACAGATACGCAGTATTTT	CASLRDSLTDTQYF
TRBD2	.	TRBV5-1	TRBJ2-1	TGCGCCAGCAGCCCACCTCTAGCGGGGGACAATGAGCAGTTCTTC	CASSPPLAGDNEQFF
TRBD2	.	TRBV5-4	TRBJ2-5	TGTGCCAGCAGCATAGGACTAGCACTTATCCAAGAGACCCAGTACTTC	CASSIGLALIQETQYF
.	.	TRBV3-1/TRBV3-2	TRBJ1-1	TGTGCCAGCAGCCCAGGGCTTATAGGGAATGGAGCTGAAGCTTTCTTT	CASSPGLIGNGAEAFF
.	.	TRBV7-9	TRBJ1-1	TGTGCCAGCAGCTTCTCGAACACTGAAGCTTTCTTT	CASSFSNTEAFF
TRBD2	.	TRBV19	TRBJ2-1	TGTGCCACTTTAGCGGGCGTCTCCTACAATGAGCAGTTCTTC	CATLAGVSYNEQFF
TRBD2	.	TRBV27	TRBJ2-1	TGTGCCAGCAGTTTATCTGGGACTAGCGGGAGCAATGAGCAGTTCTTC	CASSLSGTSGSNEQFF
.	.	TRBV2	TRBJ1-1	TGTGCCAGCAGTGAACAGGGGAACACTGAAGCTTTCTTT	CASSEQGNTEAFF
.	once	TRBV12-3/TRBV12-4	TRBJ1-1	TGTGCCAGCAGGCCTACGGGGGGCTCTGAAGCTTTCTTT	CASRPTGGSEAFF
TRBD1	.	TRBV10-3	TRBJ1-2	TGTGCCATCAAGGGACAGGGTGGGGTCTATGGCTACACCTTC	CAIKGQGGVYGYTF